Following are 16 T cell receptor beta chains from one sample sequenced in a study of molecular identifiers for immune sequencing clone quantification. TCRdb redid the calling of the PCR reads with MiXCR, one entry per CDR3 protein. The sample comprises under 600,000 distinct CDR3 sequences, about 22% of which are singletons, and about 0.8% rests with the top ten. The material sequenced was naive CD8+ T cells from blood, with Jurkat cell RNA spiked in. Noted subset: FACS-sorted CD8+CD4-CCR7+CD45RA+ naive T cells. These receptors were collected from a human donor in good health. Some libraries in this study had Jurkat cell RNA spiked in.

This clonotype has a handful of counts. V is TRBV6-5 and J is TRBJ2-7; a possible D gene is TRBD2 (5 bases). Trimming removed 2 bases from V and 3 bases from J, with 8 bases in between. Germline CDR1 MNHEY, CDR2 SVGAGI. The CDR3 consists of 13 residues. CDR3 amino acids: CASSYEGDYEQYF. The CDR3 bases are TGTGCCAGCAGTTACGAGGGTGACTACGAGCAGTACTTC.

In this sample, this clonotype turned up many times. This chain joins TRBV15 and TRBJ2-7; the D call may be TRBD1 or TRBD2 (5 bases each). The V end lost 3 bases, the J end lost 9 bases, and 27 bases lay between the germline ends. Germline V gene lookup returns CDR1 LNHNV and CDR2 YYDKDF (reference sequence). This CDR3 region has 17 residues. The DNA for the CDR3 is TGTGCCACCAGCAGTATTCAACGGGACGGCCCCAAATCCGGGCAGTACTTC. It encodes CATSSIQRDGPKSGQYF.

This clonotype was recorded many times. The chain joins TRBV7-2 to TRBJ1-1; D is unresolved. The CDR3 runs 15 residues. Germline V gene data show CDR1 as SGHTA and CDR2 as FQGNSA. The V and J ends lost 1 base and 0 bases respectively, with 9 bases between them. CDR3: CASSLVPALNTEAFF. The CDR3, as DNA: TGTGCCAGCAGCTTAGTCCCAGCCCTGAACACTGAAGCTTTCTTT.

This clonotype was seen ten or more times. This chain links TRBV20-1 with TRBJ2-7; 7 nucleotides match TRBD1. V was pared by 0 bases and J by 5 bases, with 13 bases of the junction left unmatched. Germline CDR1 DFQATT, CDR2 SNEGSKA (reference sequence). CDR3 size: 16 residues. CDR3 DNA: TGCAGTGCTAGAGATGTGGAGACAGGGTGGAGAAACGAGCAGTACTTC. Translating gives CSARDVETGWRNEQYF.

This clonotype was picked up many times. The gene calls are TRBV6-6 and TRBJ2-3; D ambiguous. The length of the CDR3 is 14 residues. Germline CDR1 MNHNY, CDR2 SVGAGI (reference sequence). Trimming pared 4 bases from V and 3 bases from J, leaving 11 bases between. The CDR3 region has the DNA TGTGCCAGCAGTTCGGGCCATTTTACAGATACGCAGTATTTT. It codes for CASSSGHFTDTQYF.

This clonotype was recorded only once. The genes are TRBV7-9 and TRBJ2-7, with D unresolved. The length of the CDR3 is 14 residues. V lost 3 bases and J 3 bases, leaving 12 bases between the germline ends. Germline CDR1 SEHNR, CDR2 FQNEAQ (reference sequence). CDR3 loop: CASSFSPSFYEQYF. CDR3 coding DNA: TGTGCCAGCAGCTTTTCCCCTTCTTTCTACGAGCAGTACTTC.

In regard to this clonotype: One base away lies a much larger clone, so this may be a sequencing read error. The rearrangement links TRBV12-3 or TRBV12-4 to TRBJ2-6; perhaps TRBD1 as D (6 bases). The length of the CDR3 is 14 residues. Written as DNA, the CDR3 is TGTGCCAGCAGTCCAGGGGTTGGGGCCGACGTCCTGACTTTC. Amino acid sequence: CASSPGVGADVLTF.

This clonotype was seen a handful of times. The CDR3 loop is CAISESKTELQETQYF. In DNA form, the CDR3 reads TGTGCCATCAGTGAGTCAAAGACAGAGCTACAAGAGACCCAGTACTTC. This chain links TRBV10-3 with TRBJ2-5, with D perhaps matching TRBD1 (5 bases). Trimming removed 0 bases from V and 2 bases from J, with 13 bases in between. From germline, CDR1 is ENHRY and CDR2 SYGVKD. This CDR3 has 16 residues.

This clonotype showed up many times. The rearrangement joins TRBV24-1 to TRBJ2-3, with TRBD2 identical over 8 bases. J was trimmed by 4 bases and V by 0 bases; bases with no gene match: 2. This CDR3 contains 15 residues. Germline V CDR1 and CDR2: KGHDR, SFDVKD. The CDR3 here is CATSDLTSGPDTQYF. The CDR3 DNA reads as TGTGCCACCAGTGATTTGACTAGCGGCCCAGATACGCAGTATTTT.

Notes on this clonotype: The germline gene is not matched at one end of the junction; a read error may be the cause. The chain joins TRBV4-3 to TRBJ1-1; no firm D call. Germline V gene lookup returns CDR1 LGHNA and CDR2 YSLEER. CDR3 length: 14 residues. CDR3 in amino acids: CASSSGLLNAEAFF. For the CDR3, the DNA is TGCGCCAGCAGCTCCGGGCTCCTGAACGCTGAAGCTTTCTTT.

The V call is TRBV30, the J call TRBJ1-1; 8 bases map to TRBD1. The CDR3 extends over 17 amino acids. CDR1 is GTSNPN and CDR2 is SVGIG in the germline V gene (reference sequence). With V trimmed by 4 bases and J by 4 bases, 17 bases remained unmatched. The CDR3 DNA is TGTGCCTGGATACAGGGACAGGCAACTTGGGGCGGCACTGAAGCTTTCTTT. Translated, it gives CAWIQGQATWGGTEAFF.

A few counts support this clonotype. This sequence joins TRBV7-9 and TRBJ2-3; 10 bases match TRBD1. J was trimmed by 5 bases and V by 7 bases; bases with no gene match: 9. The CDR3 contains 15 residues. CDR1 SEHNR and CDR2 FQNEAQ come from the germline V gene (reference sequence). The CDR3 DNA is TGTGCCAGCAACCTTCCCGGGACAGGGGAAGATACGCAGTATTTT. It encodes CASNLPGTGEDTQYF. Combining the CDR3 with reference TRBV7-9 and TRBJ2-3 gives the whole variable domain DTGVSQNPRHKITKRGQNVTFRCDPISEHNRLYWYRQTLGQGPEFLTYFQNEAQLEKSRLLSDRFSAERPKGSFSTLEIQRTEQGDSAMYLCASNLPGTGEDTQYFGPGTRLTVL.

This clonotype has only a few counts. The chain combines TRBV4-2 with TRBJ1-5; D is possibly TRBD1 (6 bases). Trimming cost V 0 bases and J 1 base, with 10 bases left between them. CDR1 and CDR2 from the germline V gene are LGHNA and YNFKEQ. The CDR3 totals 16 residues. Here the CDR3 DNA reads TGTGCCAGCAGCCAAGAGTCAGGGGCCAGCAATCAGCCCCAGCATTTT. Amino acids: CASSQESGASNQPQHF.

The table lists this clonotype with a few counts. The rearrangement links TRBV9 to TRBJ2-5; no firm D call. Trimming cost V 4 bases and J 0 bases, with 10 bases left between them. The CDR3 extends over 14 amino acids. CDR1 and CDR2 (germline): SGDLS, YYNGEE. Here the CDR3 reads CASSSRSYQETQYF. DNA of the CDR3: TGTGCCAGCAGCTCCAGGTCTTACCAAGAGACCCAGTACTTC.

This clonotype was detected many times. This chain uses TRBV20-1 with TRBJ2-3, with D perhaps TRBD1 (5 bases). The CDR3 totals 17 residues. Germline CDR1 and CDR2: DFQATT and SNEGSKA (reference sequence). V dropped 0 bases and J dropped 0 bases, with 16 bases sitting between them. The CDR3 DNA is TGCAGTGCTAGAGATTTTAGGGGCGAGACTAGCACAGATACGCAGTATTTT. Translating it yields CSARDFRGETSTDTQYF.

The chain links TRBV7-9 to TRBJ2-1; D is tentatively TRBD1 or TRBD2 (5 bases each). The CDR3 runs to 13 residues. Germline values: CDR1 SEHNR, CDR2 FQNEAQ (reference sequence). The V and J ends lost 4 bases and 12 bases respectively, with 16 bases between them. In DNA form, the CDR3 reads TGTGCCAGCAGCTGGGAGCCGGGACGCTGGCAGTTCTTC. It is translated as CASSWEPGRWQFF.